The 31 T cell receptor beta chains given below trace back to one sample, sequenced in a study of cytomegalovirus exposure and HLA in healthy donors. Amplification used 60 Vbeta primers and 13 Jbeta primers. TCRdb's table, derived via immunoSEQ multiplex PCR, lists solely in-frame clones and lacks some. Here the sample spans 60,000 to 75,000 clones, roughly 72% being singletons. Sequencing was carried out using PBMCs. These receptors originate from a woman between 25 and 40 years old in good health and CMV-seropositive.

This clone was picked up a small number of times. This chain links TRBV6-6 with TRBJ2-4, with TRBD2 matching over 8 bases. The germline V gene encodes CDR1 MNHNY and CDR2 SVGAGI (reference sequence). The CDR3 is made up of 14 amino acids. Losses at the gene ends were 5 bases for V and 9 bases for J; bases not matched to a gene: 9. The CDR3 DNA sequence: TGTGCCAGCAGTACAACTAGCGGTCCCAGCATTCAGTACTTC. This gives the protein CASSTTSGPSIQYF.

The chain couples TRBV7-2 to TRBJ2-5; 8 nucleotides align to TRBD2. Unmatched junction bases numbered 18, after V lost 8 bases and J lost 7 bases. The germline gives CDR1 SGHTA, CDR2 FQGNSA. The CDR3 contains 16 residues. The CDR3 loop is CASDREGSGVWGTQYF. CDR3 bases: TGTGCCAGCGATCGAGAGGGTAGCGGGGTTTGGGGGACCCAGTACTTC.

This clone turned up a few times. V usage is TRBV29-1 and J usage is TRBJ2-7, with 7 bases identical to TRBD2. CDR1 and CDR2 from the germline V gene are SQVTM and ANQGSEA. V was clipped by 6 bases and J by 7 bases; unmatched bases: 12. CDR3 length: 13 residues. The DNA for the CDR3 is TGCAGCGTCTCCGGTGGACTAGGTGAAGAGCAGTACTTC. As protein: CSVSGGLGEEQYF.

This sequence joins TRBV29-1 and TRBJ2-1; possible D gene TRBD1, 6 bases. The CDR3 contains 12 residues. In germline, CDR1 is SQVTM, CDR2 ANQGSEA. V was trimmed by 2 bases and J by 9 bases, leaving 11 bases between them. Here the CDR3 DNA reads TGCAGCGTTGAAAGGTTAGGGGGTGAGCAGTTCTTC. It translates to CSVERLGGEQFF.

The CDR3 DNA sequence: TGTGCCAGCAGCTTATACTTTGGGGAGCTGTTTTTT. Residues: CASSLYFGELFF. The chain is built from TRBV7-3 and TRBJ2-2; no clear D gene. Per the germline V gene, CDR1 is SGHTA and CDR2 is FQGTGA. Trimming shortened V by 2 bases and J by 8 bases, and 6 bases separated the two germline ends. This CDR3 spans 12 amino acids.

The chain employs TRBV2 and TRBJ2-3, with D possibly being TRBD1 (6 bases). V lost 8 bases and J lost 9, with 12 bases in between. Germline V gives CDR1 SNHLY, CDR2 FYNNEI. The CDR3 extends over 11 amino acids. CDR3 sequence: CASLTRGTQYF. Written as DNA, the CDR3 is TGTGCCAGCCTCACGAGGGGGACGCAGTATTTT.

The rearrangement joins TRBV30 to TRBJ1-4; D perhaps matches TRBD1 (6 bases). The CDR3 runs to 14 residues. From germline, CDR1 is GTSNPN and CDR2 SVGIG (reference sequence). With 1 base removed from V and 3 bases from J, the gap between germline ends came to 9 bases. CDR3 nucleotides: TGTGCCTGGAGTGCGGACAGTCCTAATGAAAAACTGTTTTTT. It specifies CAWSADSPNEKLFF.

The chain has TRBV11-2 and TRBJ1-2; D may be TRBD1 (5 bases). The V end lost 5 bases, the J end lost 6 bases, and 19 bases lay between the germline ends. The germline V gene has CDR1 SGHAT and CDR2 FQNNGV. The CDR3 runs 15 residues. The CDR3: CASSPPRAGRDGYTF. CDR3 in DNA: TGTGCCAGCAGCCCCCCTCGGGCAGGGAGGGATGGCTACACCTTC.

The chain links TRBV29-1 to TRBJ2-5; 11 bases are a match to TRBD1. Trimming at V came to 7 bases and at J to 1 base, leaving 2 bases not matched to a gene. CDR3 length: 13 residues. CDR1 and CDR2 from the germline V gene are SQVTM and ANQGSEA. This CDR3 reads CSGGQGGQETQYF. The CDR3 DNA reads TGCAGCGGGGGACAGGGGGGCCAAGAGACCCAGTACTTC.

This chain connects TRBV5-1 to TRBJ1-1; 7 bases map to TRBD1. The CDR3 is 13 amino acids. Trimming cost V 1 base and J 6 bases; bases outside gene matches: 3. CDR1 is SGHRS, CDR2 YFSETQ, per germline. The CDR3: CASSLITGAEAFF. CDR3 coding DNA: TGCGCCAGCAGCTTGATCACAGGGGCTGAAGCTTTCTTT.

This clone was counted only a few times. The chain carries TRBV11-2 and TRBJ2-1, with 9 bases that match TRBD2. Unmatched junction bases numbered 8, after V lost 4 bases and J lost 7 bases. CDR1 is SGHAT, CDR2 FQNNGV, per germline. The CDR3 is 15 residues long. The CDR3 sequence is CASSYLAGTLNEQFF. Here the CDR3 DNA reads TGTGCCAGCAGCTATCTAGCGGGAACTTTAAATGAGCAGTTCTTC.

V and J are TRBV25-1 and TRBJ1-1, with D possibly being TRBD1 (5 bases). V lost 3 bases to trimming and J lost 10 bases, with 9 bases between them. Germline values: CDR1 MGHDK, CDR2 SYGVNS. This CDR3 contains 11 residues. CDR3 residues: CASSETGGAFF. DNA for the CDR3: TGTGCCAGCAGTGAGACGGGGGGAGCTTTCTTT.

The V gene is TRBV6-5, the J gene TRBJ2-5; 7 bases match TRBD1. The CDR3 is 15 amino acids. Germline-derived CDR1 and CDR2 are MNHEY and SVGAGI. Germline trimming cut 2 bases from V and 1 base from J; bases unmatched to any gene: 4. This chain's CDR3 is CASSYVGTVQETQYF. DNA of the CDR3: TGTGCCAGCAGTTACGTCGGGACAGTCCAAGAGACCCAGTACTTC.

The V gene is TRBV9, the J gene TRBJ2-5; TRBD1 agrees at 9 bases. Per germline, CDR1 SGDLS and CDR2 YYNGEE. The CDR3 has 15 amino acids. V trimming: 0 bases; J trimming: 5 bases; junction bases outside the gene matches: 5. The CDR3 protein is CASSVDGTGWETQYF. The CDR3 DNA reads TGTGCCAGCAGCGTAGATGGGACAGGGTGGGAGACCCAGTACTTC.

J is TRBJ2-7 and V is TRBV5-1; D perhaps matches TRBD1 (6 bases). The V gene's germline CDR1 is SGHRS and CDR2 YFSETQ. This CDR3 has 13 residues. The ends were cut back, 4 bases at V and 1 base at J, with 9 bases in the middle. The CDR3 DNA sequence: TGCGCCAGCAGCCGGGACAAGTCCTACGAGCAGTACTTC. It yields the protein CASSRDKSYEQYF.

The gene calls are TRBV29-1 and TRBJ2-2; 8 nucleotides align to TRBD1. CDR1 and CDR2 from the germline V gene are SQVTM and ANQGSEA. The J segment lost 2 bases and the V segment lost 6 bases, leaving 5 bases of the junction unmatched. The CDR3 totals 14 residues. CDR3 coding DNA: TGCAGCGTCGGGACAGGACTCAACACCGGGGAGCTGTTTTTT. Amino acids: CSVGTGLNTGELFF.

This chain connects TRBV20-1 to TRBJ2-3; D call uncertain. CDR3 size: 11 residues. Trimming pared 1 base from V and 10 bases from J, leaving 9 bases between. Germline CDR1 is DFQATT and CDR2 is SNEGSKA (reference sequence). CDR3 bases: TGCAGTGCTAGAGTCAGGTTAGCGCAGTATTTT. As protein: CSARVRLAQYF.

This chain connects TRBV14 to TRBJ2-1; 10 bases match TRBD2. This CDR3 spans 15 amino acids. Germline CDR1 SGHDN, CDR2 FVKESK. V lost 3 bases to trimming and J lost 5 bases; unmatched junction nucleotides: 4. DNA of the CDR3: TGTGCCAGCAGCCATCTAGCGGGAGTTCACAATGAGCAGTTCTTC. Its translation: CASSHLAGVHNEQFF.

The chain combines TRBV30 with TRBJ1-3; D not resolved. Germline loops: CDR1 GTSNPN, CDR2 SVGIG (reference sequence). The CDR3 length is 15 residues. Between the trimmed V and J ends, which lost 0 bases and 2 bases, there was a span of 11 bases. This chain's CDR3 is CAWSVRGSAGNTIYF. For the CDR3, the DNA is TGTGCCTGGAGTGTGAGAGGGTCGGCTGGAAACACCATATATTTT.

This chain links TRBV6-1 with TRBJ1-1; 7 bases are shared with TRBD1. The CDR3 totals 14 residues. The V and J ends lost 5 bases and 1 base, in that order; junction bases with no gene match: 4. The germline CDR1 and CDR2 sequences are MNHNS and SASEGT. The CDR3 region is CASSIHRGNTEAFF. The CDR3 DNA sequence: TGTGCCAGCAGTATTCACAGGGGGAACACTGAAGCTTTCTTT.

The V and J genes are TRBV4-2 and TRBJ2-6, with D possibly matching TRBD2 (5 bases). Germline V gives CDR1 LGHNA, CDR2 YNFKEQ. V lost 1 base to trimming and J lost 2 bases, with 6 bases between them. CDR3 length equals 15 residues. CDR3 in amino acids: CASSQVGTGANVLTF. The CDR3 DNA reads as TGTGCCAGCAGCCAAGTCGGGACTGGGGCCAACGTCCTGACTTTC.

The chain recombines TRBV7-3 with TRBJ2-1; the D gene is possibly TRBD2 (6 bases). Per the germline V gene, CDR1 is SGHTA and CDR2 is FQGTGA. The CDR3 runs to 15 residues. The V end lost 7 bases, the J end lost 3 bases, and 16 bases lay between the germline ends. CDR3 protein: CASKRGGGSYNEQFF. The CDR3 bases are TGTGCCAGCAAAAGGGGAGGCGGAAGCTACAATGAGCAGTTCTTC.

This sequence joins TRBV4-3 and TRBJ2-5; 8 bases are a match to TRBD2. The germline V gene encodes CDR1 LGHNA and CDR2 YSLEER. Trimming cost V 0 bases and J 3 bases; bases outside gene matches: 9. This CDR3 comprises 17 residues. The CDR3 sequence is CASSQDSGRRSEETQYF. The DNA for the CDR3 is TGCGCCAGCAGCCAAGACAGCGGGAGAAGGTCGGAAGAGACCCAGTACTTC.

This clone was picked up a small number of times. The rearrangement uses TRBV6-5 and TRBJ2-5; D may be TRBD1 (5 bases). Germline-derived CDR1 and CDR2 are MNHEY and SVGAGI. V lost 2 bases and J lost 2, with 15 bases in between. The CDR3 has 16 residues. CDR3 bases: TGTGCCAGCAGTTACGGGATTGGGGCGCAACAAGAGACCCAGTACTTC. Translating it yields CASSYGIGAQQETQYF.

J is TRBJ2-3 and V is TRBV12-2; TRBD2 is the table's D call, not checked against the DNA. TRBV12-2 is a documented pseudogene. This CDR3 spans 17 amino acids. The CDR3 nucleotides read TGTGCAAGTCGGGGGGAACTAGCGGAGAAGAGCAGAGATACGCAGTATTTT. Protein sequence: CASRGELAEKSRDTQYF.

The chain uses TRBV6-5 and TRBJ2-1, with 7 positions matching TRBD2. The CDR3 length is 14 residues. Trimming cost V 4 bases and J 8 bases; bases outside gene matches: 8. Germline CDR1 and CDR2: MNHEY and SVGAGI. CDR3 sequence: CASSSRLADYEQFF. The DNA of the CDR3 is TGTGCCAGCAGTTCCCGACTAGCTGATTATGAGCAGTTCTTC.

This clone came up a few times. A junction boundary mismatches the germline segment, possibly from a read error. The chain is built from TRBV7-9 and TRBJ2-3; 7 bases align to TRBD1. In germline, CDR1 is SEHNR, CDR2 FQNEAQ (reference sequence). This CDR3 spans 14 amino acids. The CDR3 is CASSLGQGTDTQYF. In nucleotides, the CDR3 is TGTGCCAGCAGCTTAGGACAGGGCACGGATACGCAGTATTTT.

The V call is TRBV27, the J call TRBJ2-7; no reliable D call. This CDR3 is 12 amino acids long. Germline V gives CDR1 MNHEY, CDR2 SMNVEV (reference sequence). V was shortened by 4 bases and J by 4 bases, with 8 bases between the two germline ends. In DNA form, the CDR3 reads TGTGCCAGCAGTTCCCCCGGTTACGAGCAGTACTTC. This encodes CASSSPGYEQYF.

This chain links TRBV7-9 with TRBJ2-7; TRBD1 matches 8 bases. Trimming took 5 bases from V and 0 from J; bases not matched to a gene: 3. The CDR3 contains 14 residues. Per germline, CDR1 SEHNR and CDR2 FQNEAQ (reference sequence). CDR3 coding DNA: TGTGCCAGCAGCAGACAGGGGAGCTCCTACGAGCAGTACTTC. This gives the protein CASSRQGSSYEQYF.

The V call is TRBV10-3, the J call TRBJ1-3; 7 bases map to TRBD1. CDR3 size: 15 residues. V dropped 4 bases and J dropped 6; count of bases not matched to a gene: 9. The germline V gene encodes CDR1 ENHRY and CDR2 SYGVKD. The CDR3 nucleotides read TGTGCCATCAGTGGCGCAGGGGGTAGGAAAAACACCATATATTTT. Its translation: CAISGAGGRKNTIYF.

This clone appeared a single time. The gene calls are TRBV4-3 and TRBJ2-7; tentatively, D is TRBD1 (6 bases). CDR1 and CDR2 from the germline V gene are LGHNA and YSLEER. V was trimmed by 4 bases and J by 2 bases, leaving 18 bases between them. This CDR3 has 16 residues. CDR3 amino acids: CASSPLLGTPTYEQYF. CDR3 DNA: TGCGCCAGCAGCCCGCTTTTGGGGACACCAACCTACGAGCAGTACTTC.